The source of this T cell receptor beta chain is a study of blood T cell repertoires in COVID-19. Germline CDR1 is SGDLS and CDR2 is YYNGEE. The V gene end was trimmed by 5 bases and the J gene end by 6 bases; junction bases not matched to a gene: 11. The CDR3 loop spans 16 amino acids. Clones were sequenced by immunoSEQ multiplex PCR, and TCRdb holds only the in-frame ones, with some missing. The sample consists of roughly 220,000 clones, around four fifths of them appearing once. The chain has TRBV9 and TRBJ2-7, with TRBD2 matching 13 bases. This TCR came from a man aged 30 to 39 with active or convalescent COVID-19. Sequenced input: peripheral blood. CDR3 sequence: CASSPGGLAGVSEQYF. DNA of the CDR3: TGTGCCAGCAGTCCCGGCGGACTAGCGGGGGTATCCGAGCAGTACTTC.